A single sample gave rise to the 31 T cell receptor beta chains below, sequenced in a study of patients and donors after allogeneic stem cell transplantation. TCRdb independently ran MiXCR on the RT-PCR reads; one entry per CDR3 protein. Of 200,000 to 250,000 distinct CDR3 sequences in the sample, 13% to 15% were seen once. Sequenced: blood, either unsorted or a sorted T cell fraction (not recorded which). The receptors come from a human donor who was either an allogeneic HSCT recipient or a stem cell or donor lymphocyte infusion donor (not recorded which). It is not recorded whose cells these are; they may come from a transplant donor.

This clonotype occurred a few times. The chain joins TRBV2 to TRBJ2-6; 9 bases match TRBD1. V dropped 6 bases and J dropped 2; count of bases not matched to a gene: 8. There are 17 residues in the CDR3. The V gene's germline CDR1 is SNHLY and CDR2 FYNNEI. The CDR3 nucleotides are TGTGCCAGCAGGGCCGGGACAGGGAGGACTGGGGCCAACGTCCTGACTTTC. Its protein product is CASRAGTGRTGANVLTF.

This clonotype was counted only a few times. This chain joins TRBV13 and TRBJ2-1, with 10 bases that match TRBD2. Per the germline V gene, CDR1 is PRHDT and CDR2 is FYEKMQ (reference sequence). V gave up 5 bases and J gave up 5 bases; unmatched junction bases: 6. CDR3 length: 15 residues. The CDR3 DNA reads TGTGCCAGCAGCCCGAGCGGGAGGGCCCACAATGAGCAGTTCTTC. Its translation: CASSPSGRAHNEQFF.

J is TRBJ2-7 and V is TRBV3-1; a possible D gene is TRBD2 (6 bases). Germline assignment: CDR1 LGHDT and CDR2 YNNKEL (reference sequence). Trimming took off 7 bases at V and 2 bases at J, with 12 bases between the two ends. This CDR3 contains 13 residues. In DNA form, the CDR3 reads TGTGCCAGCACCAATTCGGGGGCCTACGAGCAGTACTTC. This translates into CASTNSGAYEQYF.

This chain links TRBV20-1 with TRBJ2-1; 7 nucleotides match TRBD2. This CDR3 is 15 amino acids long. The V gene's germline CDR1 is DFQATT and CDR2 SNEGSKA (reference sequence). V dropped 6 bases and J dropped 5; count of bases not matched to a gene: 13. The CDR3 reads CSAEVGRGFNNEQFF. The CDR3 nucleotides are TGCAGTGCAGAGGTTGGGCGGGGGTTCAACAATGAGCAGTTCTTC.

The chain recombines TRBV20-1 with TRBJ2-7, with 7 positions matching TRBD1. This CDR3 region has 14 residues. V lost 4 bases to trimming and J lost 8 bases; unmatched junction nucleotides: 14. CDR1 and CDR2 from the germline V gene are DFQATT and SNEGSKA (reference sequence). The CDR3 reads CSAKGRGQQTKQYF. CDR3 DNA sequence: TGCAGTGCTAAGGGCCGGGGACAGCAAACAAAGCAGTACTTC.

A few counts support this clonotype. The gene calls are TRBV7-2 and TRBJ2-3, with 12 nucleotides matching TRBD2. From germline, CDR1 is SGHTA and CDR2 FQGNSA. The CDR3 totals 16 residues. Germline trimming cut 3 bases from V and 4 bases from J; bases unmatched to any gene: 5. The CDR3 loop is CASSFLAGGRADTQYF. The CDR3 coding sequence is TGTGCCAGCAGCTTTCTAGCGGGGGGGCGCGCAGATACGCAGTATTTT.

The chain joins TRBV5-1 to TRBJ2-3; 9 nucleotides align to TRBD1. Germline assignment: CDR1 SGHRS and CDR2 YFSETQ. After removal of 0 bases from V and 6 bases from J, the junction contained 8 bases not matched to a gene. This CDR3 comprises 16 residues. The CDR3 sequence: CASSLGPGQGSDTQYF. The CDR3, as DNA: TGCGCCAGCAGCTTGGGCCCGGGACAGGGATCCGATACGCAGTATTTT.

This clonotype was found many times. J is TRBJ2-1 and V is TRBV2, with D unclear. The CDR3 is made up of 11 amino acids. The V gene's germline CDR1 is SNHLY and CDR2 FYNNEI. The V end lost 5 bases, the J end lost 3 bases, and 2 bases lay between the germline ends. CDR3 nucleotide sequence: TGTGCCAGCAGTATCTACAATGAGCAGTTCTTC. It translates to CASSIYNEQFF.

The chain employs TRBV19 and TRBJ1-1, with a possible D match to TRBD1 (5 bases). Trimming shortened V by 6 bases and J by 4 bases, and 15 bases separated the two germline ends. CDR3 length equals 14 residues. CDR1 is LNHDA, CDR2 SQIVND, per germline (reference sequence). The CDR3, as DNA: TGTGCCAGTAGGCCCCAGAGGGGTCGCACTGAAGCTTTCTTT. This codes for CASRPQRGRTEAFF.

This clonotype has a count of ten or more. This sequence joins TRBV4-2 and TRBJ2-2; 9 nucleotides line up with TRBD1. CDR3 length equals 16 residues. Germline V gives CDR1 LGHNA, CDR2 YNFKEQ. Trimming at V came to 2 bases and at J to 6 bases, leaving 7 bases not matched to a gene. CDR3 residues: CASSQTGTGSSGELFF. The CDR3 nucleotides are TGTGCCAGCAGCCAAACCGGGACAGGGAGTTCCGGGGAGCTGTTTTTT.

In this sample, this clonotype turned up a few times. The chain combines TRBV2 with TRBJ2-7, with 15 bases lining up with TRBD2. The germline CDR1 and CDR2 sequences are SNHLY and FYNNEI. This CDR3 spans 18 amino acids. V was clipped by 1 base and J by 2 bases; unmatched bases: 6. The CDR3 nucleotides are TGTGCCAGCAGTGAAGGGACTAGCGGGGGGGCCTTTCCCTACGAGCAGTACTTC. Encoded protein: CASSEGTSGGAFPYEQYF.

There are many counts of this clonotype. J is TRBJ1-2 and V is TRBV6-2 or TRBV6-3, with 7 bases lining up with TRBD1. The length of the CDR3 is 15 residues. Germline loops: CDR1 MNHEY, CDR2 SVGEGT. Unmatched junction bases numbered 7, after V lost 6 bases and J lost 0 bases. The DNA for the CDR3 is TGTGCCAGCAGCAGAACAGGGGACCCTAACTATGGCTACACCTTC. Protein product: CASSRTGDPNYGYTF.

There are a few counts of this clonotype. The chain is built from TRBV20-1 and TRBJ2-7; D possibly matches TRBD1 or TRBD2 (5 bases each). Germline CDR1 and CDR2: DFQATT and SNEGSKA (reference sequence). V was trimmed by 5 bases and J by 2 bases, leaving 16 bases between them. This CDR3 has 14 amino acids. The CDR3 spells CSAPQSGGTYEQYF. The CDR3 DNA reads as TGCAGTGCTCCCCAGAGTGGGGGTACCTACGAGCAGTACTTC.

This clonotype showed up just a few times. The V and J genes are TRBV9 and TRBJ1-6; D is uncertain. V lost 1 base and J 3 bases, leaving 8 bases between the germline ends. The CDR3 consists of 15 residues. Germline CDR1 is SGDLS and CDR2 is YYNGEE. As DNA, the CDR3 is TGTGCCAGCAGCGTACGAACGGGCTATAATTCACCCCTCCACTTT. It yields the protein CASSVRTGYNSPLHF.

This clonotype was counted only a few times. The chain uses TRBV6-1 and TRBJ2-1; 14 bases map to TRBD2. This CDR3 is built from 16 residues. Germline CDR1 is MNHNS and CDR2 is SASEGT. V dropped 6 bases and J dropped 10; count of bases not matched to a gene: 11. The CDR3 loop reads CASRTGTSGRPGEQFF. The CDR3 nucleotides are TGTGCCAGCAGGACTGGGACTAGCGGGAGACCTGGAGAGCAGTTCTTC.

This clonotype was seen a handful of times. The chain employs TRBV7-2 and TRBJ2-3; possibly TRBD1 or TRBD2 for D (6 bases each). Trimming left V 5 bases short and J 3 bases short, with 15 bases between. This CDR3 is 15 amino acids long. Germline-derived CDR1 and CDR2 are SGHTA and FQGNSA. The CDR3 is CASSQRGAGTDTQYF. CDR3 nucleotide sequence: TGTGCCAGCAGCCAGAGGGGGGCGGGAACAGATACGCAGTATTTT.

V and J are TRBV5-1 and TRBJ2-3; D not certain. With 10 bases removed from V and 6 bases from J, the gap between germline ends came to 6 bases. In germline, CDR1 is SGHRS, CDR2 YFSETQ. There are 9 residues in the CDR3. Here the CDR3 DNA reads TGCGCCGGTGGCGATACGCAGTATTTT. Translating it yields CAGGDTQYF.

This clonotype was found a few times. The chain carries TRBV3-1 and TRBJ2-1, with 8 bases that match TRBD1. V lost 6 bases and J lost 7; bases outside the gene matches: 11. Germline CDR1 LGHDT, CDR2 YNNKEL (reference sequence). The CDR3 extends over 15 amino acids. The CDR3 loop is CASSTGTGVGNEQFF. CDR3 DNA sequence: TGTGCCAGCAGTACCGGGACAGGCGTTGGAAATGAGCAGTTCTTC.

The CDR3 loop reads CASSPVAGELFF. CDR3 sequence (DNA): TGTGCCAGCAGCCCAGTTGCCGGGGAGCTGTTTTTT. The chain links TRBV5-6 to TRBJ2-2, with no clear D. Trimming stripped 4 bases from V and 6 bases from J, with 7 bases between. Germline values: CDR1 SGHDT, CDR2 YYEEEE. There are 12 residues in the CDR3. The whole variable domain, remainder taken from reference TRBV5-6 and TRBJ2-2, is DAGVTQSPTHLIKTRGQQVTLRCSPKSGHDTVSWYQQALGQGPQFIFQYYEEEERQRGNFPDRFSGHQFPNYSSELNVNALLLGDSALYLCASSPVAGELFFGEGSRLTVL.

V and J are TRBV4-1 and TRBJ2-2; D not certain. Germline V gene data show CDR1 as MGHRA and CDR2 as YSYEKL. Trimming stripped 4 bases from V and 1 base from J, with 7 bases between. CDR3 length equals 14 residues. Here the CDR3 reads CASSPNKNTGELFF. The CDR3 region has the DNA TGCGCCAGCAGCCCAAACAAGAACACCGGGGAGCTGTTTTTT.

The chain is built from TRBV20-1 and TRBJ2-2; D gene uncertain. The CDR3 runs to 15 residues. Deletions cut 0 bases from V and 1 base from J, with 9 bases between. Germline values: CDR1 DFQATT, CDR2 SNEGSKA (reference sequence). The CDR3 loop is CSARERERNTGELFF. CDR3 sequence (DNA): TGCAGTGCTAGAGAGAGAGAGCGGAACACCGGGGAGCTGTTTTTT.

V gene TRBV7-8 combines with J gene TRBJ2-1, with D possibly being TRBD2 (6 bases). The germline gives CDR1 SGHVS, CDR2 FQNEAQ. V lost 2 bases, J lost 8 bases, and 22 bases lay in between. This CDR3 comprises 17 residues. Here the CDR3 reads CASSLRPDGRREDEQFF. The CDR3 bases are TGTGCCAGCAGCTTAAGGCCGGACGGGAGAAGAGAGGATGAGCAGTTCTTC.

A few counts support this clonotype. V is TRBV5-1 and J is TRBJ2-1, with D perhaps TRBD1 (7 bases). This CDR3 contains 16 residues. V lost 4 bases and J 7 bases, leaving 21 bases between the germline ends. From germline, CDR1 is SGHRS and CDR2 YFSETQ. The CDR3 is CASSTSRGGRGNEQFF. Written as DNA, the CDR3 is TGCGCCAGCAGCACTTCCCGAGGGGGCCGGGGGAATGAGCAGTTCTTC.

This clonotype appeared a few times. The chain joins TRBV4-3 to TRBJ1-5; a weak D match, TRBD1 (5 bases). The CDR3 is 15 amino acids. Germline V gene lookup returns CDR1 LGHNA and CDR2 YSLEER. Trimming took off 1 base at V and 4 bases at J, with 11 bases between the two ends. The CDR3 reads CASSQGMGRNQPQHF. The CDR3 nucleotides read TGCGCCAGCAGCCAAGGGATGGGGCGTAATCAGCCCCAGCATTTT.

This clonotype was seen many times. The chain recombines TRBV9 with TRBJ1-2; no definite D call. This CDR3 contains 14 residues. V shed 0 bases and J shed 2 bases, with 8 bases lying between them. Looked up from germline, CDR1 is SGDLS and CDR2 is YYNGEE. The CDR3 is CASSVDTGNYGYTF. The CDR3 region has the DNA TGTGCCAGCAGCGTAGATACGGGGAACTATGGCTACACCTTC.

V gene TRBV11-2 combines with J gene TRBJ2-7; 8 bases are shared with TRBD1. The trim removed 4 bases at V and 1 base at J, leaving 3 bases unmatched. Germline-derived CDR1 and CDR2 are SGHAT and FQNNGV. There are 14 residues in the CDR3. DNA for the CDR3: TGTGCCAGCAGCTCTTACAGGGGGTCCTACGAGCAGTACTTC. Encoded protein: CASSSYRGSYEQYF.

This clonotype was seen ten or more times. This chain connects TRBV5-1 to TRBJ2-5; possibly TRBD2 for D (6 bases). V was cut by 4 bases and J by 1 base, with 11 bases left in between. CDR3 length: 14 amino acids. Germline assignment: CDR1 SGHRS and CDR2 YFSETQ. DNA for the CDR3: TGCGCCAGCAGCGAATCTAGCGCCCAAGAGACCCAGTACTTC. Translation gives CASSESSAQETQYF.

This clonotype was picked up many times. The chain carries TRBV20-1 and TRBJ1-6; 10 bases are a match to TRBD1. Germline CDR1 and CDR2: DFQATT and SNEGSKA (reference sequence). The CDR3 consists of 16 residues. V dropped 4 bases and J dropped 7; count of bases not matched to a gene: 10. In DNA form, the CDR3 reads TGCAGTGCTACGGGACAGGGGTTCAGTAGGAATTCACCCCTCCACTTT. Translating gives CSATGQGFSRNSPLHF.

V and J are TRBV20-1 and TRBJ1-1, with a possible D match to TRBD1 (6 bases). Trimming removed 5 bases at V and 4 bases at J, with 14 bases between. The CDR3 sequence is 13 residues long. The germline gives CDR1 DFQATT, CDR2 SNEGSKA (reference sequence). As DNA, the CDR3 is TGCAGTGCTTTCAGGGGCCCGGGCACTGAAGCTTTCTTT. Its protein is CSAFRGPGTEAFF.

The rearrangement joins TRBV2 to TRBJ1-2; TRBD1 aligns across 7 bases. J was trimmed by 8 bases and V by 8 bases; bases with no gene match: 14. Germline V lookup: CDR1 SNHLY, CDR2 FYNNEI. This CDR3 contains 14 residues. CDR3 DNA: TGTGCCAGCCGGGCCGGGACAGTTTGGAGCGGCTACACCTTC. Its protein is CASRAGTVWSGYTF.

This clonotype was seen at least ten times. The V and J genes are TRBV9 and TRBJ2-7, with D unresolved. Trimming removed 4 bases at V and 1 base at J, with 12 bases between. The CDR3 length is 14 residues. Germline CDR1 SGDLS, CDR2 YYNGEE. CDR3 residues: CASSLGSSSYEQYF. In DNA, the CDR3 is TGTGCCAGCAGCCTCGGGTCCTCTTCCTACGAGCAGTACTTC.